This TCR beta chain was obtained from a study of blood T cell repertoires in COVID-19. Study background: Donors in the United States, Italy and Spain gave samples during acute or convalescent COVID-19.

Generated by immunoSEQ multiplex PCR, the TCRdb table keeps only in-frame clones and is missing some. This table holds about 270,000 clones, around 89% found once. The junction had 6 bases not matched to a gene; V was cut back by 3 bases and J by 0 bases. The CDR3 runs 15 residues. Germline-derived CDR1 and CDR2 are DFQATT and SNEGSKA (reference sequence). Before being deemed recovered, Cohort 3 donors had two negative PCRs, clearance, or symptom resolution. Specimen: PBMCs or T cells enriched from blood (not recorded which). The chain combines TRBV20-1 with TRBJ2-5, with TRBD2 matching over 8 bases. The receptor comes from a woman under 30 who had recovered from COVID-19. In nucleotides, the CDR3 is TGCAGTGCTAGTAGCGGGGTAGGGTACCAAGAGACCCAGTACTTC. Residues: CSASSGVGYQETQYF.